One and the same sample provided the 25 T cell receptor beta chains below, sequenced in a study of shared clonotypes between healthy human individuals. Assay: immunoSEQ multiplex PCR; the TCRdb copy retains only in-frame clones and omits some. The table has about 660,000 clones, 74% seen once. Sample: memory CD4+ T cells sorted from blood. Subset meaning: CD45RA-negative fraction. The source of these receptors is a woman aged 25-40 years in good health.

CDR3 loop: CASGVGGFEQYF. In nucleotides, the CDR3 is TGTGCCAGCGGTGTTGGGGGATTCGAGCAGTACTTC. V usage is TRBV19 and J usage is TRBJ2-7, with D perhaps being TRBD1 or TRBD2 (5 bases each). CDR3 length: 12 amino acids. The germline V gene has CDR1 LNHDA and CDR2 SQIVND (reference sequence). The V end lost 9 bases, the J end lost 6 bases, and 15 bases lay between the germline ends.

The chain combines TRBV5-4 with TRBJ1-1, with 7 bases matching TRBD1. The trim removed 6 bases at V and 1 base at J, leaving 12 bases unmatched. CDR1 and CDR2 from the germline V gene are SGHNT and YYREEE (reference sequence). There are 16 residues in the CDR3. The CDR3 DNA reads as TGTGCCAGCATCCTATTGTGGGACAGCCCGAACACTGAAGCTTTCTTT. Protein sequence: CASILLWDSPNTEAFF.

This clone appeared many times. The genes are TRBV7-6 and TRBJ2-7, with 16 bases that match TRBD2. V dropped 5 bases and J dropped 4; count of bases not matched to a gene: 5. The germline V gene encodes CDR1 SGHVS and CDR2 FNYEAQ. The CDR3 length is 16 residues. The DNA of the CDR3 is TGTGCCAGCAGCCCGGGACTAGCGGGAGGGCTGTACGAGCAGTACTTC. Its protein is CASSPGLAGGLYEQYF. Looking up the rest from reference TRBV7-6 and TRBJ2-7 gives the full variable domain: GAGVSQSPRYKVTKRGQDVALRCDPISGHVSLYWYRQALGQGPEFLTYFNYEAQQDKSGLPNDRFSAERPEGSISTLTIQRTEQRDSAMYRCASSPGLAGGLYEQYFGPGTRLTVT.

The chain links TRBV19 to TRBJ2-3; no definite D call. The CDR3 covers 15 residues. The V gene's germline CDR1 is LNHDA and CDR2 SQIVND (reference sequence). Trimming removed 0 bases at V and 0 bases at J, with 7 bases between. The CDR3 loop is CASSIDGLSTDTQYF. The CDR3 nucleotides read TGTGCCAGTAGTATAGATGGGTTGAGCACAGATACGCAGTATTTT. The variable domain in full, with the rest retrieved from reference TRBV19 and TRBJ2-3, is DGGITQSPKYLFRKEGQNVTLSCEQNLNHDAMYWYRQDPGQGLRLIYYSQIVNDFQKGDIAEGYSVSREKKESFPLTVTSAQKNPTAFYLCASSIDGLSTDTQYFGPGTRLTVL.

CDR3 nucleotide sequence: TGCGCCAGCAGCTTGAGGGACAACACAGATACGCAGTATTTT. Its protein product is CASSLRDNTDTQYF. The V and J genes are TRBV5-1 and TRBJ2-3; tentative D call: TRBD1 (6 bases). CDR3 length equals 14 residues. Germline V gene sequence: CDR1 SGHRS, CDR2 YFSETQ. V shed 1 base and J shed 2 bases, with 8 bases lying between them.

This clone was observed once. The genes are TRBV6-6 and TRBJ2-7; D not resolved. The CDR3 is 12 amino acids. In germline, CDR1 is MNHNY, CDR2 SVGAGI (reference sequence). The V end was cut by 4 bases, the J end by 6 bases, with 10 bases between. CDR3 coding DNA: TGTGCCAGCAGTTCTGTCCTTTCCGAGCAGTACTTC. Translation: CASSSVLSEQYF.

To note about this clone: The identical CDR3 is also encoded by other nucleotide sequences in the sample. The chain combines TRBV6-6 with TRBJ1-2, with D unclear. The V gene's germline CDR1 is MNHNY and CDR2 SVGAGI (reference sequence). This CDR3 region has 12 residues. The V end was cut by 4 bases, the J end by 5 bases, with 8 bases between. This chain's CDR3 is CASSSSGYGYTF. The CDR3 nucleotides read TGTGCCAGCAGTTCTTCCGGATATGGCTACACCTTC.

The rearrangement uses TRBV12-1 and TRBJ1-5. TRBV12-1 constitutes a pseudogene. This CDR3 is built from 18 residues. This CDR3 reads CASSLDLELQPQYQPQHF. The CDR3 region has the DNA TGTGCCAGCAGCTTAGACTTGGAGTTGCAGCCGCAATATCAGCCCCAGCATTTT.

This clone has just a few counts. V usage is TRBV29-1 and J usage is TRBJ2-2; TRBD1 is a possible D gene (6 bases). Deletions cut 6 bases from V and 4 bases from J, with 15 bases between. Germline CDR1 SQVTM, CDR2 ANQGSEA. There are 14 residues in the CDR3. The CDR3: CSVGITGSTGELFF. CDR3 in DNA: TGCAGCGTGGGGATCACAGGGAGCACCGGGGAGCTGTTTTTT.

This chain joins TRBV4-2 and TRBJ1-4, with D unclear. This CDR3 is built from 15 residues. Trimming pared 1 base from V and 10 bases from J, leaving 16 bases between. Germline CDR1 reads LGHNA; CDR2 reads YNFKEQ. The CDR3 is CASSQATEAYRKLFF. For the CDR3, the DNA is TGTGCCAGCAGCCAAGCGACGGAAGCGTATCGAAAACTGTTTTTT.

V is TRBV28 and J is TRBJ1-2; TRBD1 matches at 12 bases. The CDR3 spans 14 residues. Looked up from germline, CDR1 is MDHEN and CDR2 is SYDVKM. The junction had 6 bases not matched to a gene; V was cut back by 6 bases and J by 7 bases. The DNA for the CDR3 is TGTGCCAGCAGCCGTGGGACAGGGGGCCGTGGCTACACCTTC. It specifies CASSRGTGGRGYTF.

This clone was picked up a small number of times. V gene TRBV28 combines with J gene TRBJ1-1, with D perhaps matching TRBD1 (5 bases). The V end lost 8 bases, the J end lost 1 base, and 14 bases lay between the germline ends. CDR3 length: 14 residues. Germline assignment: CDR1 MDHEN and CDR2 SYDVKM. The CDR3 DNA reads as TGTGCCAGCCCTGGAACCGGGGGGAACACTGAAGCTTTCTTT. It encodes CASPGTGGNTEAFF.

Details on this clone: Other DNA sequences within the sample encode an identical CDR3. The chain links TRBV5-1 to TRBJ1-3; D may be TRBD1 (5 bases). Germline V lookup: CDR1 SGHRS, CDR2 YFSETQ. V was cut by 4 bases and J by 4 bases, with 12 bases left in between. The CDR3 totals 14 residues. Here the CDR3 DNA reads TGCGCCAGCAGCCACGGGACCGACGGAAACACCATATATTTT. Its protein is CASSHGTDGNTIYF.

The rearrangement uses TRBV2 and TRBJ2-7, with 7 bases matching TRBD1. J was trimmed by 5 bases and V by 4 bases; bases with no gene match: 8. The CDR3 consists of 14 residues. Germline CDR1 and CDR2: SNHLY and FYNNEI. This CDR3 is CASSGQGLRNEQYF. CDR3 DNA sequence: TGTGCCAGCAGTGGACAGGGTTTGAGAAACGAGCAGTACTTC.

The rearrangement links TRBV7-6 to TRBJ2-5; 8 bases fit TRBD1. V was clipped by 1 base and J by 5 bases; unmatched bases: 3. The length of the CDR3 is 14 residues. Germline values: CDR1 SGHVS, CDR2 FNYEAQ. CDR3 nucleotide sequence: TGTGCCAGCAGCTTAGGGACAGGGTTGGAGACCCAGTACTTC. It codes for CASSLGTGLETQYF.

The rearrangement joins TRBV28 to TRBJ2-5, with D perhaps matching TRBD2 (5 bases). There are 14 residues in the CDR3. V gave up 2 bases and J gave up 2 bases, with 9 bases separating them. CDR1 is MDHEN and CDR2 is SYDVKM in the germline V gene. The CDR3 DNA is TGTGCCAGCAGTTTAGGAGCGGTTCAAGAGACCCAGTACTTC. Its translation is CASSLGAVQETQYF.

The chain joins TRBV5-4 to TRBJ2-1; the match to TRBD2 covers 11 bases. The V gene's germline CDR1 is SGHNT and CDR2 YYREEE (reference sequence). The ends lost 3 bases at V and 7 bases at J; junction bases unmatched: 12. This CDR3 region has 17 residues. CDR3 in amino acids: CASSSILTSGNRNEQFF. The CDR3 DNA is TGTGCCAGCAGCTCGATACTGACTAGCGGGAATAGGAATGAGCAGTTCTTC.

This chain joins TRBV5-1 and TRBJ2-1; D is perhaps TRBD1 or TRBD2 (6 bases each). Germline CDR1 is SGHRS and CDR2 is YFSETQ. The CDR3 is 14 amino acids. Between the trimmed V and J ends, which lost 3 bases and 6 bases, there was a span of 13 bases. CDR3 sequence reads: CASSWRDTRNEQFF. Written as DNA, the CDR3 is TGCGCCAGCAGCTGGAGGGACACCCGCAATGAGCAGTTCTTC.

About this clone: The identical CDR3 is also encoded by other nucleotide sequences in the sample. The V gene is TRBV10-2, the J gene TRBJ2-2; the D is unclear. V was clipped by 3 bases and J by 7 bases, with 9 bases between them. Germline CDR1 reads WSHSY; CDR2 reads SAAADI. The CDR3 consists of 13 residues. The CDR3 DNA reads TGCGCCAGCAGTGAAGTAGCAGGCGGGGAGCTGTTTTTT. Protein product: CASSEVAGGELFF.

The chain uses TRBV10-1 and TRBJ1-5; D ambiguous. V lost 3 bases to trimming and J lost 6 bases, with 6 bases between them. The CDR3 length is 12 residues. Per the germline V gene, CDR1 is WNHNN and CDR2 is SYGVQD (reference sequence). The CDR3 loop reads CASSDNFQPQHF. For the CDR3, the DNA is TGCGCCAGCAGTGATAACTTTCAGCCCCAGCATTTT.

This clone showed up just once. The chain combines TRBV6-1 with TRBJ1-2; 7 bases agree with TRBD1. The CDR3 totals 13 residues. Germline assignment: CDR1 MNHNS and CDR2 SASEGT. Trimming cost V 6 bases and J 6 bases; bases outside gene matches: 7. This chain's CDR3 is CASSQSGGNGYTF. CDR3 DNA sequence: TGTGCCAGCAGCCAATCAGGGGGAAATGGCTACACCTTC.

The chain is built from TRBV19 and TRBJ2-3; possible D gene TRBD2, 5 bases. CDR3 length: 15 amino acids. V was shortened by 6 bases and J by 0 bases, with 13 bases between the two germline ends. Germline lookup yields CDR1 LNHDA and CDR2 SQIVND (reference sequence). CDR3 sequence (DNA): TGTGCCAGTAGGGATGGACTCGCTAGCACAGATACGCAGTATTTT. Translating gives CASRDGLASTDTQYF.

J is TRBJ1-3 and V is TRBV4-2; 7 nucleotides match TRBD1. V lost 0 bases to trimming and J lost 7 bases; unmatched junction nucleotides: 9. The CDR3 contains 16 residues. CDR1 is LGHNA, CDR2 YNFKEQ, per germline. CDR3 sequence (DNA): TGTGCCAGCAGCCAAGAACTGAGACAGGGACTGAACACCATATATTTT. It codes for CASSQELRQGLNTIYF.

V usage is TRBV7-9 and J usage is TRBJ2-2, with 7 bases lining up with TRBD2. CDR3 length: 16 residues. J lost 6 bases, V lost 4 bases, and 11 bases had no gene match. Germline V gene lookup returns CDR1 SEHNR and CDR2 FQNEAQ (reference sequence). The CDR3 protein is CASSSKRDATSGELFF. The CDR3 bases are TGTGCCAGCAGCTCTAAGCGGGATGCGACGTCCGGGGAGCTGTTTTTT.

V and J are TRBV12-2 and TRBJ1-3; the table's D call, TRBD1, has no DNA check behind it. TRBV12-2 is termed a pseudogene. The CDR3 consists of 14 residues. DNA for the CDR3: TGTGCAAGTCCCTTTGGCAACTCTGGAAACACCATATATTTT. It specifies CASPFGNSGNTIYF.